A single sample is the source of the 18 T cell receptor beta chains below, sequenced in a study of cytomegalovirus exposure and HLA in healthy donors. Produced via immunoSEQ multiplex PCR; TCRdb's table is partial and in-frame only. Of some 240,000 clones listed, around four fifths are singletons. The sequenced sample consisted of PBMCs. The receptors were gathered from a woman aged 18-30 years in good health and CMV-seronegative.

This chain uses TRBV7-3 with TRBJ2-7; 9 bases align to TRBD2. Looked up from germline, CDR1 is SGHTA and CDR2 is FQGTGA. The V and J ends lost 8 bases and 1 base, in that order; junction bases with no gene match: 9. This CDR3 region has 15 residues. The CDR3 nucleotides are TGTGCCAGCCGCCCCGGGCGGGAGGGATCCTACGAGCAGTACTTC. Its protein product is CASRPGREGSYEQYF.

The chain joins TRBV5-1 to TRBJ1-5, with TRBD1 as a possible D gene (5 bases). Germline V gene sequence: CDR1 SGHRS, CDR2 YFSETQ. The CDR3 covers 13 residues. The V and J ends lost 4 bases and 9 bases respectively, with 14 bases between them. The CDR3 loop is CASSLGVGTPQHF. Written as DNA, the CDR3 is TGCGCCAGCAGCCTGGGGGTGGGGACGCCCCAGCATTTT.

The chain employs TRBV5-1 and TRBJ1-2; TRBD1 aligns across 8 bases. J lost 2 bases, V lost 4 bases, and 4 bases had no gene match. CDR1 SGHRS and CDR2 YFSETQ come from the germline V gene. This CDR3 is 14 amino acids long. This chain's CDR3 is CASSAGQGNYGYTF. The CDR3 nucleotides read TGCGCCAGCAGCGCAGGACAGGGCAACTATGGCTACACCTTC. Full variable domain (outside the CDR3, taken from reference TRBV5-1 and TRBJ1-2): KAGVTQTPRYLIKTRGQQVTLSCSPISGHRSVSWYQQTPGQGLQFLFEYFSETQRNKGNFPGRFSGRQFSNSRSEMNVSTLELGDSALYLCASSAGQGNYGYTFGSGTRLTVV.

The chain employs TRBV7-6 and TRBJ2-7; 8 bases are a match to TRBD2. Germline CDR1 SGHVS, CDR2 FNYEAQ. The CDR3 consists of 15 residues. V was clipped by 4 bases and J by 0 bases; unmatched bases: 5. The CDR3 here is CASSSSGPSSYEQYF. The CDR3 coding sequence is TGTGCCAGCAGCTCTAGCGGGCCTAGCTCCTACGAGCAGTACTTC.

The gene calls are TRBV29-1 and TRBJ1-5; 9 nucleotides line up with TRBD1. The CDR3 sequence is 12 residues long. CDR1 and CDR2 from the germline V gene are SQVTM and ANQGSEA. CDR3 in amino acids: CSVGTGNQPQHF. The CDR3 nucleotides read TGCAGTGTCGGGACAGGGAATCAGCCCCAGCATTTT.

The V call is TRBV25-1, the J call TRBJ2-5; the D gene is possibly TRBD1 (5 bases). The germline gives CDR1 MGHDK, CDR2 SYGVNS. The CDR3 runs to 16 residues. Trimming cost V 6 bases and J 1 base, with 18 bases left between them. The CDR3, as DNA: TGTGCCAGCAGCGAAAACCTTAGGGGTTTCCAAGAGACCCAGTACTTC. Its protein is CASSENLRGFQETQYF.

V usage is TRBV4-2 and J usage is TRBJ1-4, with D possibly being TRBD1 (5 bases). V lost 4 bases and J 7 bases, leaving 16 bases between the germline ends. This CDR3 contains 15 residues. Germline loops: CDR1 LGHNA, CDR2 YNFKEQ. The CDR3 region is CASSLMRGGFEKLFF. The CDR3 region has the DNA TGTGCCAGCAGCCTGATGCGGGGGGGGTTTGAAAAACTGTTTTTT.

The chain joins TRBV7-9 to TRBJ1-1; the D gene is possibly TRBD1 (6 bases). The CDR3 totals 14 residues. V dropped 5 bases and J dropped 4 bases, with 14 bases sitting between them. Germline-derived CDR1 and CDR2 are SEHNR and FQNEAQ (reference sequence). The CDR3 coding sequence is TGTGCCAGCAGCACGGTGGGGGCAGGCACTGAAGCTTTCTTT. Translation gives CASSTVGAGTEAFF.

This clone occurred a few times. This chain links TRBV6-6 with TRBJ1-1; 7 bases map to TRBD1. The CDR3 sequence is 14 residues long. V lost 5 bases and J lost 7; bases outside the gene matches: 10. The germline gives CDR1 MNHNY, CDR2 SVGAGI (reference sequence). The chain's CDR3 is CASSDVQGTGEAFF. The CDR3 coding sequence is TGTGCCAGCAGTGACGTACAGGGGACGGGTGAAGCTTTCTTT.

The V and J genes are TRBV4-1 and TRBJ2-7; a possible D gene is TRBD1 (7 bases). Trimming removed 4 bases from V and 6 bases from J, with 22 bases in between. Germline lookup yields CDR1 MGHRA and CDR2 YSYEKL. This CDR3 has 16 amino acids. The CDR3 loop reads CASSLEGTAWAIEQYF. Written as DNA, the CDR3 is TGCGCCAGCAGCCTGGAGGGGACAGCCTGGGCGATCGAGCAGTACTTC.

V usage is TRBV30 and J usage is TRBJ1-1; D possibly corresponds to TRBD1 (6 bases). In germline, CDR1 is GTSNPN, CDR2 SVGIG (reference sequence). There are 13 residues in the CDR3. With 0 bases removed from V and 5 bases from J, the gap between germline ends came to 10 bases. CDR3 amino acids: CAWSVRGGTEAFF. In nucleotides, the CDR3 is TGTGCCTGGAGTGTACGAGGGGGAACTGAAGCTTTCTTT.

This clone came up a few times. The genes are TRBV27 and TRBJ2-7; TRBD2 matches at 11 bases. V dropped 6 bases and J dropped 3; count of bases not matched to a gene: 4. This CDR3 has 14 amino acids. Germline V lookup: CDR1 MNHEY, CDR2 SMNVEV (reference sequence). CDR3 nucleotides: TGTGCCAGCAGCCCCGGGACTAGCGGCTACGAGCAGTACTTC. This codes for CASSPGTSGYEQYF.

This chain joins TRBV7-2 and TRBJ2-5; D is uncertain. The CDR3 is made up of 11 amino acids. Looked up from germline, CDR1 is SGHTA and CDR2 is FQGNSA. V lost 6 bases and J 4 bases, leaving 6 bases between the germline ends. The CDR3 loop is CASSYGETQYF. CDR3 nucleotides: TGTGCCAGCAGTTATGGAGAGACCCAGTACTTC.

The chain carries TRBV5-1 and TRBJ1-2, with 8 bases aligning to TRBD1. Germline V gene lookup returns CDR1 SGHRS and CDR2 YFSETQ. This CDR3 comprises 15 residues. J gave up 5 bases and V 2 bases, and 8 bases lay outside the gene matches. Written as DNA, the CDR3 is TGCGCCAGCAGCTTTTCGACAGGGGTTTCTTATGGCTACACCTTC. Residues: CASSFSTGVSYGYTF. The full variable domain, completed using reference TRBV5-1 and TRBJ1-2, is KAGVTQTPRYLIKTRGQQVTLSCSPISGHRSVSWYQQTPGQGLQFLFEYFSETQRNKGNFPGRFSGRQFSNSRSEMNVSTLELGDSALYLCASSFSTGVSYGYTFGSGTRLTVV.

J is TRBJ1-6 and V is TRBV2; D possibly corresponds to TRBD1 (6 bases). Trimming removed 2 bases from V and 10 bases from J, with 12 bases in between. The CDR3 sequence is 14 residues long. Germline V gene sequence: CDR1 SNHLY, CDR2 FYNNEI. The CDR3 DNA sequence: TGTGCCAGCAGTGAACAGGGGAGGAGATCACCCCTCCACTTT. Its translation is CASSEQGRRSPLHF.

This sequence joins TRBV9 and TRBJ1-2, with a possible D match to TRBD1 (5 bases). This CDR3 is 16 amino acids long. Germline V gene lookup returns CDR1 SGDLS and CDR2 YYNGEE. Trimming pared 4 bases from V and 0 bases from J, leaving 16 bases between. The CDR3 here is CASSIPRQGPNYGYTF. The CDR3 bases are TGTGCCAGCAGCATCCCCCGCCAGGGACCTAACTATGGCTACACCTTC.

The V and J genes are TRBV19 and TRBJ2-7; 8 positions agree with TRBD1. V lost 3 bases to trimming and J lost 6 bases; unmatched junction nucleotides: 16. The CDR3 is 17 amino acids. The germline gives CDR1 LNHDA, CDR2 SQIVND (reference sequence). CDR3: CASSISPTRLGQAEQYF. For the CDR3, the DNA is TGTGCCAGTAGTATTTCGCCGACTAGGCTGGGACAGGCCGAGCAGTACTTC.

The chain is built from TRBV30 and TRBJ2-3; D remains unclear. V lost 1 base and J 6 bases, leaving 11 bases between the germline ends. In germline, CDR1 is GTSNPN, CDR2 SVGIG (reference sequence). This CDR3 comprises 13 residues. This CDR3 reads CAWSASAVDTQYF. The CDR3 coding sequence is TGTGCCTGGAGTGCATCGGCGGTCGATACGCAGTATTTT.